The 6 T cell receptor beta chains given below trace back to one sample, sequenced in a study of cytomegalovirus exposure and HLA in healthy donors. Primers included in the PCR were 60 Vbeta and 13 Jbeta primers. Repertoires were generated with immunoSEQ multiplex PCR, while TCRdb's copy carries only in-frame clones and drops some. The sample consists of 210,000 or so clones, approximately 80% of them appearing once. Sequenced: PBMCs. These receptors all stem from a woman in her 50s in good health and CMV-seropositive.

The chain recombines TRBV28 with TRBJ1-2, with D perhaps TRBD1 (5 bases). The ends were cut back, 5 bases at V and 4 bases at J, with 11 bases in the middle. This CDR3 is built from 13 residues. Germline V gives CDR1 MDHEN, CDR2 SYDVKM. The CDR3 reads CASSRAGGYGYTF. Written as DNA, the CDR3 is TGTGCCAGCAGTCGAGCGGGGGGCTATGGCTACACCTTC.

The J gene is TRBJ2-5, the V gene TRBV7-2, with D possibly being TRBD2 (6 bases). Germline-derived CDR1 and CDR2 are SGHTA and FQGNSA. There are 17 residues in the CDR3. The germline V and J ends were trimmed by 5 bases and 1 base, with 20 bases remaining between them. The CDR3 reads CASSLPIGLPIQETQYF. The CDR3 nucleotides read TGTGCCAGCAGCCTACCAATAGGACTACCGATCCAAGAGACCCAGTACTTC.

This clone appeared a single time. The rearrangement joins TRBV9 to TRBJ2-2, with D possibly matching TRBD1 (5 bases). This CDR3 contains 15 residues. Germline CDR1 is SGDLS and CDR2 is YYNGEE. The V gene lost 0 bases and the J gene lost 5 bases, with 11 bases spanning the gap. The CDR3 region has the DNA TGTGCCAGCAGCGTAGGATCCTACAGGACCGGGGAGCTGTTTTTT. This gives the protein CASSVGSYRTGELFF.

V usage is TRBV11-2 and J usage is TRBJ2-7, with TRBD1 matching over 9 bases. Per the germline V gene, CDR1 is SGHAT and CDR2 is FQNNGV. This CDR3 has 14 residues. V shed 5 bases and J 6 bases; nucleotides not matched to a gene: 8. The CDR3, as DNA: TGTGCCAGCAGCCCAGAGGGACAGGGCTTCGAGCAGTACTTC. It specifies CASSPEGQGFEQYF. Looking up the rest from reference TRBV11-2 and TRBJ2-7 gives the full variable domain: EAGVAQSPRYKIIEKRQSVAFWCNPISGHATLYWYQQILGQGPKLLIQFQNNGVVDDSQLPKDRFSAERLKGVDSTLKIQPAKLEDSAVYLCASSPEGQGFEQYFGPGTRLTVT.

V and J are TRBV11-2 and TRBJ1-5, with a weak D call TRBD1 (5 bases). V lost 1 base and J 3 bases, leaving 13 bases between the germline ends. Germline V gives CDR1 SGHAT, CDR2 FQNNGV. This CDR3 is built from 16 residues. The CDR3 reads CASSLVVDSSNQPQHF. CDR3 coding DNA: TGTGCCAGCAGCTTAGTAGTCGACAGTTCCAATCAGCCCCAGCATTTT.

This sequence joins TRBV30 and TRBJ1-5; 10 bases match TRBD1. The CDR3 is 16 amino acids. V trimming: 2 bases; J trimming: 2 bases; junction bases outside the gene matches: 6. Germline CDR1 and CDR2: GTSNPN and SVGIG (reference sequence). The CDR3 bases are TGTGCCTGGAGTTATGGCGGGACAGGGGGCAATCAGCCCCAGCATTTT. Translated: CAWSYGGTGGNQPQHF.